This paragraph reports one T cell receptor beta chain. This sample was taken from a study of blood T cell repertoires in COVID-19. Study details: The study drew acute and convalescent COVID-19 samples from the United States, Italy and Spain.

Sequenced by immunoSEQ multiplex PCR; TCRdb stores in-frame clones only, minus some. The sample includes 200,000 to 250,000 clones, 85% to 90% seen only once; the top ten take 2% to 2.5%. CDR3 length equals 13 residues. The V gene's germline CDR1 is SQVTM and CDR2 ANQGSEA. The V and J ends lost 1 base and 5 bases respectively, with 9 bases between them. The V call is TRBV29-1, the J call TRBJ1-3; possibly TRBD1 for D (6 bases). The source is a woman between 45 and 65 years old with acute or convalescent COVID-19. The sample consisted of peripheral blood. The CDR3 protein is CSVEGGQRNTIYF. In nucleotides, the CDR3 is TGCAGCGTTGAAGGAGGACAGAGAAACACCATATATTTT.